One sample yielded the 7 T cell receptor beta chains listed below, sequenced in a study of blood T cell repertoires in COVID-19. Data came from immunoSEQ multiplex PCR; TCRdb stores just in-frame clones and leaves some out. The sample has more than 250,000 clones, 75% to 90% seen once. Sequenced input: PBMCs or T cells enriched from blood (not recorded which). The receptors were sampled from a man aged 30 to 39 who had recovered from COVID-19.

The chain couples TRBV5-6 to TRBJ2-7, with D tentatively TRBD1 (5 bases). Germline values: CDR1 SGHDT, CDR2 YYEEEE. V was shortened by 4 bases and J by 4 bases, with 18 bases between the two germline ends. The CDR3 spans 15 residues. The DNA for the CDR3 is TGTGCCAGCAGCAATCCCCCCCAGGGTTCATACGAGCAGTACTTC. This codes for CASSNPPQGSYEQYF. Looking up the rest from reference TRBV5-6 and TRBJ2-7 gives the full variable domain: DAGVTQSPTHLIKTRGQQVTLRCSPKSGHDTVSWYQQALGQGPQFIFQYYEEEERQRGNFPDRFSGHQFPNYSSELNVNALLLGDSALYLCASSNPPQGSYEQYFGPGTRLTVT.

The chain combines TRBV6-5 with TRBJ2-7, with 11 bases lining up with TRBD1. The V gene end was trimmed by 5 bases and the J gene end by 9 bases; junction bases not matched to a gene: 6. The CDR3 has 13 residues. Germline lookup yields CDR1 MNHEY and CDR2 SVGAGI. CDR3 region: CASSPGQGVGQYF. CDR3 in DNA: TGTGCCAGCAGTCCGGGACAGGGGGTCGGGCAGTACTTC.

The V and J genes are TRBV27 and TRBJ1-1, with D unclear. This CDR3 has 19 amino acids. V dropped 2 bases and J dropped 1 base, with 23 bases sitting between them. In germline, CDR1 is MNHEY, CDR2 SMNVEV (reference sequence). The CDR3 DNA reads TGTGCCAGCAGTTTAGGTCTGGGGAGGGCAGGTCAAGGGAACACTGAAGCTTTCTTT. It yields the protein CASSLGLGRAGQGNTEAFF.

This clone has a single count. The chain couples TRBV9 to TRBJ1-4; D is possibly TRBD1 (6 bases). The germline V and J ends were trimmed by 0 bases and 8 bases, with 20 bases remaining between them. The CDR3 loop spans 17 amino acids. Germline lookup yields CDR1 SGDLS and CDR2 YYNGEE. CDR3 residues: CASSVALNQGRTEKLFF. The CDR3, as DNA: TGTGCCAGCAGCGTAGCTTTAAATCAGGGGCGAACGGAAAAACTGTTTTTT.

The rearrangement uses TRBV29-1 and TRBJ2-5; a possible D gene is TRBD1 (6 bases). This CDR3 has 14 residues. V lost 4 bases and J 5 bases, leaving 17 bases between the germline ends. Germline CDR1 and CDR2: SQVTM and ANQGSEA. Written as DNA, the CDR3 is TGCAGCGTTGGGGGAACAGGGATGGGGGAGACCCAGTACTTC. Residues: CSVGGTGMGETQYF.

The V and J genes are TRBV18 and TRBJ2-2, with 10 bases aligning to TRBD2. Germline trimming cut 5 bases from V and 3 bases from J; bases unmatched to any gene: 9. This CDR3 has 17 amino acids. Germline loops: CDR1 KGHSH, CDR2 LQKENI. Written as DNA, the CDR3 is TGTGCCAGCTCATTCGGACTAGCGGATATGTACACCGGGGAGCTGTTTTTT. The encoded protein is CASSFGLADMYTGELFF.

The V gene is TRBV27, the J gene TRBJ1-5; 8 bases map to TRBD1. V lost 4 bases, J lost 0 bases, and 11 bases stayed unmatched. Germline CDR1 MNHEY, CDR2 SMNVEV (reference sequence). This CDR3 comprises 18 residues. In nucleotides, the CDR3 is TGTGCCAGCAGTTCTCGCGGGACAGGAACTTATAGCAATCAGCCCCAGCATTTT. It is translated as CASSSRGTGTYSNQPQHF.